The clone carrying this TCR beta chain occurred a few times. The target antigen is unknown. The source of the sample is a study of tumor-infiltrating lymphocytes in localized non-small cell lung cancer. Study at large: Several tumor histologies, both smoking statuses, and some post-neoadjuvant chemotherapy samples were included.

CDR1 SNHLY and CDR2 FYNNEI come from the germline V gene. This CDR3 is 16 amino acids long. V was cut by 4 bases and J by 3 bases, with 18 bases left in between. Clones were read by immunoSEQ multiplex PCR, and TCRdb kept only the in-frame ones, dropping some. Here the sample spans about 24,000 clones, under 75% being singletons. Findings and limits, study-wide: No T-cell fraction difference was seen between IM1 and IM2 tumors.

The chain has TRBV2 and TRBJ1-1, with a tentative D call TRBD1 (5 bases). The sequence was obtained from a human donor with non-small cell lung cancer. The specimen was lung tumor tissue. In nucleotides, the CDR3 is TGTGCCAGCAGTGCTTACCCGACGGGGCTTGACACTGAAGCTTTCTTT. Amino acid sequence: CASSAYPTGLDTEAFF.